Sequencing of this T cell receptor (beta chain) was carried out in a study of T cell changes during pregnancy in multiple sclerosis. The CDR3 extends over 15 amino acids. J gave up 9 bases and V 8 bases, and 13 bases lay outside the gene matches. CDR1 and CDR2 from the germline V gene are LNHDA and SQIVND (reference sequence). Libraries were prepared by immunoSEQ multiplex PCR; TCRdb keeps only in-frame clonotypes and omits some of them. Of over 50,000 clones in the sample, roughly 88% were seen once. Sequencing was performed on peripheral blood, taken in the first trimester of pregnancy. This TCR was recovered from a female donor with multiple sclerosis, enrolled in a pregnancy study. The chain links TRBV19 to TRBJ2-1; 10 bases align to TRBD2. The CDR3: CASRPGSGRLLEQFF. DNA for the CDR3: TGTGCCAGTCGACCAGGTAGCGGGAGGCTCCTTGAGCAGTTCTTC. Combining the CDR3 with reference TRBV19 and TRBJ2-1 gives the whole variable domain DGGITQSPKYLFRKEGQNVTLSCEQNLNHDAMYWYRQDPGQGLRLIYYSQIVNDFQKGDIAEGYSVSREKKESFPLTVTSAQKNPTAFYLCASRPGSGRLLEQFFGPGTRLTVL.